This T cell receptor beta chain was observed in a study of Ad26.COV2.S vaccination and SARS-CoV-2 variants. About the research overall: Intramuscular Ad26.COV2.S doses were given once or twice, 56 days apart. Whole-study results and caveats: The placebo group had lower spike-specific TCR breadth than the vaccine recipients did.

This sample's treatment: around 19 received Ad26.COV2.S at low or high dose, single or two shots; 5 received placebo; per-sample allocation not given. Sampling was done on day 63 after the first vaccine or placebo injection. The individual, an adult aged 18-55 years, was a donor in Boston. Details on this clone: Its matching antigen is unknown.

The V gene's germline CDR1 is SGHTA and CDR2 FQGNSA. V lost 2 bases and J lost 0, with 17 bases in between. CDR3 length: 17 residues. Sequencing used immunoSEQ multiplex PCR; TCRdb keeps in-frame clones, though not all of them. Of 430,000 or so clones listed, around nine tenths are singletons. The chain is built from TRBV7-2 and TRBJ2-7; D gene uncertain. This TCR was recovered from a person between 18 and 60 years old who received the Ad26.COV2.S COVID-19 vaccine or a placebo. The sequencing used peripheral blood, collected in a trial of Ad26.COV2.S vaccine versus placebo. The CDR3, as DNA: TGTGCCAGCAGCTTATGGCCCCACGGCGTACGCTCCTACGAGCAGTACTTC. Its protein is CASSLWPHGVRSYEQYF.